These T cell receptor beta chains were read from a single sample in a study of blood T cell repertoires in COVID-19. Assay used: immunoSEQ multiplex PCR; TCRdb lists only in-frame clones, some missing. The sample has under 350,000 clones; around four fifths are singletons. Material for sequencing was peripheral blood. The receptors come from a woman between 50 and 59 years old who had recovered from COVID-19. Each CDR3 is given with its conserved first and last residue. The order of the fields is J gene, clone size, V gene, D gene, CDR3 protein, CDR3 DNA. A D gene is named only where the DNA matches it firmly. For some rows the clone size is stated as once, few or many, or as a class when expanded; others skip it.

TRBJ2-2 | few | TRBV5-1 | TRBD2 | CASIPGTSGRNTGELFF | TGCGCCAGCATACCGGGGACTAGCGGGAGGAACACCGGGGAGCTGTTTTTT
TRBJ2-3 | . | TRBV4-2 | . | CASSPGKEGAQYF | TGTGCCAGCAGCCCCGGTAAAGAGGGTGCGCAGTATTTT
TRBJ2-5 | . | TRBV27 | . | CASATGNQETQYF | TGTGCCAGCGCTACAGGGAACCAAGAGACCCAGTACTTC
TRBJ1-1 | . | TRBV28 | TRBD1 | CASSLRTYSQGMAFF | TGTGCCAGCAGTTTACGTACTTATTCACAGGGGATGGCTTTCTTT
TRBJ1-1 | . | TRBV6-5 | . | CASSSLFNTEAFF | TGTGCCAGCAGTTCCTTATTTAACACTGAAGCTTTCTTT
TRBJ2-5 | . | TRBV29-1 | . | CSVEQGTLWEETQYF | TGCAGCGTTGAACAAGGGACACTATGGGAAGAGACCCAGTACTTC
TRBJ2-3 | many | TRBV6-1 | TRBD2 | CASSELAGGPDTQYF | TGTGCCAGCAGTGAATTAGCGGGGGGGCCAGATACGCAGTATTTT
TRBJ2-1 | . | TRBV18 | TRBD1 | CASTGQGALNEQFF | TGTGCCAGCACGGGACAGGGGGCCCTCAATGAGCAGTTCTTC
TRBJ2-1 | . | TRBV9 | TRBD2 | CASSARTSANNEQFF | TGTGCCAGCAGCGCCCGGACTAGCGCGAACAATGAGCAGTTCTTC
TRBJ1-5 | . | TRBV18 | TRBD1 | CASSPGTGNQPQHF | TGTGCCAGCTCACCAGGGACAGGGAATCAGCCCCAGCATTTT
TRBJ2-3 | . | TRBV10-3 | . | CAISEWGGAGDTQYF | TGTGCCATCAGTGAGTGGGGCGGGGCCGGGGATACGCAGTATTTT
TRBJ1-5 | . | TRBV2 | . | CASKQHNQPQHF | TGTGCCAGCAAACAGCATAATCAGCCCCAGCATTTT
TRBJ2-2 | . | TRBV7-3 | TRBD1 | CASTPGQGASGELFF | TGTGCCAGCACCCCGGGACAGGGGGCTAGCGGGGAGCTGTTTTTT